This entry is about one TCR beta chain. Antigen specificity is unknown. This sample stems from a study of regulatory and conventional T cells in RAG deficiency. Some clones are missing from TCRdb's copy, which holds only in-frame ones; the method was immunoSEQ multiplex PCR. The table records approximately 30,000 clones, around 96% of them present only once. Genomic DNA came from blood conventional CD4+ T cells gated CD25-low CD127-high. This CDR3 is 13 amino acids long. Trimming removed 1 base at V and 13 bases at J, with 14 bases between. CDR1 and CDR2 from the germline V gene are SNHLY and FYNNEI. Study results and caveats: Other subsets showed approximately 10-fold reductions, but Treg unique TCR beta sequences fell 95 to 100-fold in these patients. Patient subsets had shorter CDR3s; Omenn Treg-Tconv overlap exceeded 85%.

These same data were also listed under a study on regulatory T cells. From that report: Primers: 52 TRBV forward and 13 TRBJ reverse. In patients, unique TRB V-J pairs were restricted and V/J usage skewed, especially in Tregs.

This sequence joins TRBV2 and TRBJ2-1, with D perhaps matching TRBD2 (5 bases). The source of this sequence is a human donor in good health. What was sequenced was CD25- CD4+ T cells sorted from blood. CDR3 DNA sequence: TGTGCCAGCAGTGAAGAATTAGCGTCAAACCAGTTCTTC. This encodes CASSEELASNQFF.